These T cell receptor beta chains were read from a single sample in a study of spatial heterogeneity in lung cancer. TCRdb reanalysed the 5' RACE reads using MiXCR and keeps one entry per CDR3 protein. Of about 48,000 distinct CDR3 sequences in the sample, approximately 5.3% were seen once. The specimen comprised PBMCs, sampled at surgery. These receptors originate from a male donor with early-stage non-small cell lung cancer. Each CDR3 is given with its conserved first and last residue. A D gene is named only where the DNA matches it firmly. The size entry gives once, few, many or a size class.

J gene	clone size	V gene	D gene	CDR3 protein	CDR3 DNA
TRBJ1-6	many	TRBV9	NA	CASSVLQDSPLHF	TGTGCCAGCAGCGTTTTACAAGACTCACCCCTCCACTTT
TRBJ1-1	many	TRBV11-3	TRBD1	CASSQGAVTEAFF	TGTGCCAGCAGCCAGGGGGCTGTGACTGAAGCTTTCTTT
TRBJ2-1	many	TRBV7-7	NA	CASSLQAAGSEQFF	TGTGCCAGCAGCTTACAGGCCGCCGGCAGTGAGCAGTTCTTC
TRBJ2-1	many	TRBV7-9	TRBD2	CASRSSGRTIDEQFF	TGTGCCAGCAGATCTAGCGGGAGGACCATCGATGAGCAGTTCTTC
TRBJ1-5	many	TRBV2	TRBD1	CASSLDRGTPLGPQHF	TGTGCCAGCAGTCTCGACAGGGGCACTCCCCTAGGGCCCCAGCATTTT
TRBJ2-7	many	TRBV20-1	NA	CSARTGTAGTYEQYF	TGCAGTGCTAGAACCGGGACCGCCGGGACCTACGAGCAGTACTTC
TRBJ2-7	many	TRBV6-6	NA	CASSWGRTYEQYF	TGTGCCAGCAGTTGGGGGAGGACCTACGAGCAGTACTTC
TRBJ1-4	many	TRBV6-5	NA	CASSYSAVTINEKLFF	TGTGCCAGCAGTTACTCGGCCGTCACCATTAATGAAAAACTGTTTTTT
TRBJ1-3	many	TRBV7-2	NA	CASSSQNSGNTIYF	TGTGCCAGCAGCTCACAGAACTCTGGAAACACCATATATTTT
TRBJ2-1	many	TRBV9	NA	CASSEVLGTPQFF	TGTGCCAGCAGCGAAGTACTTGGGACCCCGCAGTTCTTC